This is a list of T cell receptor beta chains from one sample in a study of control samples from healthy donors and cancer patients. Assay used: immunoSEQ multiplex PCR; TCRdb lists only in-frame clones, some missing. The sample includes some 64,000 clones, approximately 90% seen only once; the top ten take roughly 1.2%. The sequenced sample consisted of PBMCs. These receptors were obtained from a woman aged 45-65 years with colorectal cancer. The CDR3 runs from the conserved cysteine through the conserved F or W. The D gene is left open where the match is weak. Clone size is not always given. Where it is, it says once, few, many or a class for expanded clones.

size	V	D	J	DNA	CDR3
NA	TRBV2	NA	TRBJ1-3	TGTGCCAGCAGTGAGAGGCCTGCAGGAAACACCATATATTTT	CASSERPAGNTIYF
NA	TRBV28	TRBD2	TRBJ2-5	TGTGCCAGCAGAGGTACTAGCGCTCGAGAGACCCAGTACTTC	CASRGTSARETQYF
NA	TRBV29-1	NA	TRBJ1-4	TGCAGCGTTGGAGATAGGGGCGACGAAAAACTGTTTTTT	CSVGDRGDEKLFF
NA	TRBV20-1	NA	TRBJ2-7	TGCAGTGCGCTAAGGGGGGAGCAGTACTTC	CSALRGEQYF
NA	TRBV6-5	NA	TRBJ2-5	TGTGCCAGCAGCCGGGAGAGAAAAGAGACCCAGTACTTC	CASSRERKETQYF
NA	TRBV6-5	NA	TRBJ2-5	TGTGCCAGCAGCCGGACACAAGAGACCCAGTACTTC	CASSRTQETQYF
once	TRBV28	NA	TRBJ2-1	TGTGCCAGCAGTCACCCAATAAACAATGAGCAGTTCTTC	CASSHPINNEQFF
NA	TRBV12-3/TRBV12-4	NA	TRBJ1-1	TGTGCCAGCAGTTATAGGGCGGGAGCTTTCTTT	CASSYRAGAFF
NA	TRBV6-2/TRBV6-3	NA	TRBJ2-3	TGTGCCAGCAGCCGAGGTCGCACAGATACGCAGTATTTT	CASSRGRTDTQYF
NA	TRBV7-8	TRBD1	TRBJ2-3	TGTGCCAGCAGCTTAAGCCCCGGGGACAGGGTCGGCGCAGATACGCAGTATTTT	CASSLSPGDRVGADTQYF
NA	TRBV19	NA	TRBJ1-1	TGTGCCAGTAGTATTTATCGGGGAGACACTGAAGCTTTCTTT	CASSIYRGDTEAFF
NA	TRBV27	TRBD1	TRBJ2-7	TGTGCCAGCAGTTTTCAGGGACAGGGGTCCTACGAGCAGTACTTC	CASSFQGQGSYEQYF
NA	TRBV7-2	NA	TRBJ1-2	TGTGCCAGCAGCTTAGTTCCAGGGGATAATAACTATGGCTACACCTTC	CASSLVPGDNNYGYTF
NA	TRBV15	TRBD2	TRBJ2-1	TGTGCCACCAGCAGAGGGGGGGAGGGAAATGAGCAGTTCTTC	CATSRGGEGNEQFF
NA	TRBV23-1	TRBD2	TRBJ2-7	TGCGCCAGCAGTCAACTCCTATTACCTTTAGCGGGGGTAACCTACGAGCAGTACTTC	CASSQLLLPLAGVTYEQYF
NA	TRBV28	NA	TRBJ2-3	TGTGCCAGCAGTAACGCGGACACAGATACGCAGTATTTT	CASSNADTDTQYF
NA	TRBV2	NA	TRBJ1-4	TGTGCCAGCAGTCCCCCCAGTGATACGGATGCTGAAAAACTGTTTTTT	CASSPPSDTDAEKLFF
once	TRBV2	TRBD1	TRBJ2-7	TGTGCCAGCAGTGAGGAGACAGGGATTATCTACGAGCAGTACTTC	CASSEETGIIYEQYF
NA	TRBV6-5	NA	TRBJ1-5	TGTGCCAGCACGCCACCTGGGGGGAATGGACAGCCCCAGCATTTT	CASTPPGGNGQPQHF
NA	TRBV7-2	TRBD2	TRBJ2-3	TGTGCCAGCAGCTTACTAGCGGGAAGCACAGATACGCAGTATTTT	CASSLLAGSTDTQYF
NA	TRBV11-2	NA	TRBJ1-3	TGTGCCAGCAGCTCCCGGCGGGGTACGGGAAACACCATATATTTT	CASSSRRGTGNTIYF
NA	TRBV18	TRBD2	TRBJ2-1	TGTGCCAGCTCAGGGACTAGCGGCAAAAACAATGAGCAGTTCTTC	CASSGTSGKNNEQFF
medium-sized	TRBV5-4	NA	TRBJ2-6	TGTGCCAGCAGCCGCCCGGGGGAAGCCTCTGGGGCCAACGTCCTGACTTTC	CASSRPGEASGANVLTF
NA	TRBV28	TRBD2	TRBJ2-7	TGTGCCAGCAGACCGACGACAGGTGGACTAGCGGGAGGGCCCTACGAGCAGTACTTC	CASRPTTGGLAGGPYEQYF
NA	TRBV11-2	NA	TRBJ2-1	TGTGCCAGCAGCCCAGCAAGGGACCCAGACAATGAGCAGTTCTTC	CASSPARDPDNEQFF
NA	TRBV6-5	TRBD1	TRBJ1-3	TGTGCCAGCAGTCGGGACAGCAGAAACACCATATATTTT	CASSRDSRNTIYF
NA	TRBV3-1/TRBV3-2	NA	TRBJ1-4	TGTGCCAGCAGCCATATAGACGAAAAACTGTTTTTT	CASSHIDEKLFF
NA	TRBV7-9	NA	TRBJ1-2	TGTGCCAGCAGCTTAGGACTCGCCAATGGCTACACCTTC	CASSLGLANGYTF
once	TRBV28	TRBD1	TRBJ2-2	TGTGCCAGCAGTTCGTTCGGACAGGGAGTCACCGGGGAGCTGTTTTTT	CASSSFGQGVTGELFF
NA	TRBV9	NA	TRBJ1-1	TGTGCCAGCAGCCCCAGCGTTGGGGGGGGTGAAGCTTTCTTT	CASSPSVGGGEAFF